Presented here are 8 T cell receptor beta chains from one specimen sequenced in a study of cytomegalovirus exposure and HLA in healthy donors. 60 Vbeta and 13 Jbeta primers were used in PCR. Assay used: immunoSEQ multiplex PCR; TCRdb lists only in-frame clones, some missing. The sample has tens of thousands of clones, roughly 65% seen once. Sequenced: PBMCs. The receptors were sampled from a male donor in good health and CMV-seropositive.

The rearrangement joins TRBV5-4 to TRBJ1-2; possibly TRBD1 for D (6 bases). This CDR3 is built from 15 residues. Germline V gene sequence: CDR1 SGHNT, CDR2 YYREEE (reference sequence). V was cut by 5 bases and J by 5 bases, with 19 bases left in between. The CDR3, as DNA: TGTGCCAGCAGTCCCACGGACAGTTTGATTTATGGCTACACCTTC. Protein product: CASSPTDSLIYGYTF.

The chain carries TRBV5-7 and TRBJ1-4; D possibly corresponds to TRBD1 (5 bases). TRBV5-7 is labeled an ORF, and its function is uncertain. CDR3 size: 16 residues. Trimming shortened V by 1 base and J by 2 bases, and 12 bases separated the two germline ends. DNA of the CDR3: TGTGCCAGCAGCTTGACAGGTTCTACGACTAATGAAAAACTGTTTTTT. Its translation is CASSLTGSTTNEKLFF.

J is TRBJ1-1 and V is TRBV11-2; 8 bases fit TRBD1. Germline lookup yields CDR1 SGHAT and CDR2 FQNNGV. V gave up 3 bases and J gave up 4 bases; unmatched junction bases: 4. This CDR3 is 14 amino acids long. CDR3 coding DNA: TGTGCCAGCAGCTTCCACGGACAGGGCACTGAAGCTTTCTTT. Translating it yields CASSFHGQGTEAFF.

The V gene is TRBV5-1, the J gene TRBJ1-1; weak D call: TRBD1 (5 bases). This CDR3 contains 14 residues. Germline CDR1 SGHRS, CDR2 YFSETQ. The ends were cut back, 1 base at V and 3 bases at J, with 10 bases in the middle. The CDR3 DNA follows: TGCGCCAGCAGCTTGCAGGGCGTGGACACTGAAGCTTTCTTT. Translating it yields CASSLQGVDTEAFF.

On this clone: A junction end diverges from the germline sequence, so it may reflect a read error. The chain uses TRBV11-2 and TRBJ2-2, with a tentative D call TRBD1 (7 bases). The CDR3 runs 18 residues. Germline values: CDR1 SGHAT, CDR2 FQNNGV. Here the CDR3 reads CASGLGGGWTGNTGELFF. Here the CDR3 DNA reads TGTGCCAGCGGCTTAGGAGGGGGCTGGACAGGGAACACCGGGGAGCTGTTTTTT.

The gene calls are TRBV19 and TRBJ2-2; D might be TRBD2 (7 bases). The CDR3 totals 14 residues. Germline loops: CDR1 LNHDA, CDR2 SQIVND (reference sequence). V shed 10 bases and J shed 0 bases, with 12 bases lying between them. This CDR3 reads CATAGAPNTGELFF. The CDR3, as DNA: TGTGCCACCGCGGGGGCCCCGAACACCGGGGAGCTGTTTTTT.

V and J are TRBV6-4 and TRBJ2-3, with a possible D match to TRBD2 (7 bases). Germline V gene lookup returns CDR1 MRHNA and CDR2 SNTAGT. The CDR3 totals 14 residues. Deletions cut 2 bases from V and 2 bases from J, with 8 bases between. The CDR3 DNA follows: TGTGCCAGCAGTGACGGGGGGGCCACAGATACGCAGTATTTT. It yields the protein CASSDGGATDTQYF.

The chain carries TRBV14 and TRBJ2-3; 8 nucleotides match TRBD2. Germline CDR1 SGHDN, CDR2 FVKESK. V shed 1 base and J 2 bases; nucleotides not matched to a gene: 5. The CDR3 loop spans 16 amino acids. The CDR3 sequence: CASSQVASGHTDTQYF. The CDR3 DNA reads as TGTGCCAGCAGCCAAGTGGCTAGCGGGCACACAGATACGCAGTATTTT.